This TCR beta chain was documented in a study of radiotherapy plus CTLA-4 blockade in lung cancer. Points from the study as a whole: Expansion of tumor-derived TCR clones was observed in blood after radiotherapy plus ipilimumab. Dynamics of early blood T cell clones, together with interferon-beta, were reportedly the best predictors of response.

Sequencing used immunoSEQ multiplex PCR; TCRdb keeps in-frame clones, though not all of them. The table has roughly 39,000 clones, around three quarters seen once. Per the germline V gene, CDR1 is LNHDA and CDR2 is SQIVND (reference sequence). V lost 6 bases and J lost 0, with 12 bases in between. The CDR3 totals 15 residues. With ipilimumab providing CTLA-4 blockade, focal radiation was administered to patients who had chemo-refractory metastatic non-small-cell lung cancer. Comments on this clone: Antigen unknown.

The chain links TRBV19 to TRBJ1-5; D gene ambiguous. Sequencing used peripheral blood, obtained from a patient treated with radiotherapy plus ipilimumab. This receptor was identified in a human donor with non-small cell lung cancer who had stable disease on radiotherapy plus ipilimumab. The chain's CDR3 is CASRGRDYSNQPQHF. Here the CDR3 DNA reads TGTGCCAGTAGAGGTCGAGACTATAGCAATCAGCCCCAGCATTTT.